This T cell receptor beta chain was identified during a study of vaccination effects on CD4 cells after COVID-19. On this clone: Its specificity is not known.

Repertoires were generated with immunoSEQ multiplex PCR, while TCRdb's copy carries only in-frame clones and drops some. The sample has roughly 24,000 clones; 76% are singletons. CDR1 LGHDT and CDR2 YNNKEL come from the germline V gene (reference sequence). This CDR3 is 20 amino acids long. Trimming at V came to 0 bases and at J to 0 bases, leaving 9 bases not matched to a gene. Antigen-specific CD4+ T cells were first expanded with viral peptide pools by the ViraFEST assay and only then sequenced. CD4+ T cells were isolated after nine to ten days of culture. Convalescent patients had PCR-confirmed SARS-CoV-2 infection between March and December 2020.

The receptor was isolated from a human donor who had a prior SARS-CoV-2 infection. This sequence joins TRBV3-1 (or the pseudogene TRBV3-2) and TRBJ2-3, with 13 bases that match TRBD2. The sample consisted of CD4+ T cells from PBMCs cultured with SARS-CoV-2 spike peptides, taken before COVID-19 vaccination. The DNA of the CDR3 is TGTGCCAGCAGCCAAGATCTTTGGGGACTAGCGGGATCTAGCACAGATACGCAGTATTTT. This encodes CASSQDLWGLAGSSTDTQYF.